These 13 T cell receptor beta chains originate from one sample sequenced in a study of shared clonotypes between healthy human individuals. Produced via immunoSEQ multiplex PCR; TCRdb's table is partial and in-frame only. The repertoire includes about 1,500,000 clones, roughly 96% of them detected once, and 0.95% to 1.5% sits in the top ten. The sample taken for sequencing was naive CD4+ T cells sorted from blood. Subset: CD45RA+ positively selected. The receptors derive from a man aged 30-40 years in good health.

The genes are TRBV4-1 and TRBJ2-3; D gene unclear. Germline V gene data show CDR1 as MGHRA and CDR2 as YSYEKL. CDR3 length equals 16 residues. Trimming cost V 1 base and J 2 bases, with 13 bases left between them. CDR3 sequence reads: CASSQGDSRNTDTQYF. CDR3 DNA sequence: TGCGCCAGCAGCCAAGGCGATTCTAGAAACACAGATACGCAGTATTTT.

The rearrangement links TRBV7-9 to TRBJ1-2; 7 nucleotides agree with TRBD1. The CDR3 loop spans 16 amino acids. V lost 3 bases to trimming and J lost 4 bases; unmatched junction nucleotides: 11. The V gene's germline CDR1 is SEHNR and CDR2 FQNEAQ (reference sequence). The CDR3, as DNA: TGTGCCAGCAGCTTCGGACAGGATCATGTCAGCTATGGCTACACCTTC. Translated, it gives CASSFGQDHVSYGYTF.

The chain joins TRBV5-1 to TRBJ1-2; D not certain. Trimming stripped 4 bases from V and 6 bases from J, with 22 bases between. This CDR3 comprises 16 residues. Germline V lookup: CDR1 SGHRS, CDR2 YFSETQ. In DNA form, the CDR3 reads TGCGCCAGCAGCCCCAGATGGTTGAGGACGCCCGATGGCTACACCTTC. Its protein is CASSPRWLRTPDGYTF.

The chain employs TRBV7-2 and TRBJ2-2; TRBD2 aligns across 14 bases. The CDR3 is 19 residues long. CDR1 and CDR2 from the germline V gene are SGHTA and FQGNSA. The V segment lost 5 bases and the J segment 6 bases; nucleotides outside the gene matches: 14. CDR3 sequence reads: CASSARTSGRPLGSGELFF. The CDR3 nucleotides read TGTGCCAGCAGCGCACGGACTAGCGGGAGGCCCCTTGGATCCGGGGAGCTGTTTTTT.

This clone was seen a single time. The chain joins TRBV11-3 to TRBJ2-5; TRBD1 is a possible D gene (5 bases). Germline V lookup: CDR1 SGHNT, CDR2 YENEEA. V gave up 5 bases and J gave up 2 bases, with 12 bases separating them. There are 14 residues in the CDR3. Here the CDR3 reads CASSPGRAQETQYF. CDR3 DNA: TGTGCCAGCAGCCCTGGCAGGGCACAAGAGACCCAGTACTTC. Using reference TRBV11-3 and TRBJ2-5 for the parts outside the CDR3, the full variable domain is EAGVVQSPRYKIIEKKQPVAFWCNPISGHNTLYWYLQNLGQGPELLIRYENEEAVDDSQLPKDRFSAERLKGVDSTLKIQPAELGDSAVYLCASSPGRAQETQYFGPGTRLLVL.

The chain is built from TRBV14 and TRBJ1-1; D is unclear. CDR3 length equals 15 residues. Trimming left V 1 base short and J 1 base short, with 10 bases between. Germline V gene data show CDR1 as SGHDN and CDR2 as FVKESK. CDR3 in DNA: TGTGCCAGCAGCCAAGGAGTAAGGCAGAACACTGAAGCTTTCTTT. It codes for CASSQGVRQNTEAFF. Full variable domain (rest looked up from reference TRBV14 and TRBJ1-1): EAGVTQFPSHSVIEKGQTVTLRCDPISGHDNLYWYRRVMGKEIKFLLHFVKESKQDESGMPNNRFLAERTGGTYSTLKVQPAELEDSGVYFCASSQGVRQNTEAFFGQGTRLTVV.

This rearrangement joins TRBV9 to TRBJ2-1; D gene ambiguous. CDR3 size: 11 residues. CDR1 SGDLS and CDR2 YYNGEE come from the germline V gene. The V end lost 0 bases, the J end lost 15 bases, and 10 bases lay between the germline ends. The CDR3 DNA sequence: TGTGCCAGCAGCGTAGCAAGTCTACCGTTCTTC. This translates into CASSVASLPFF.

This chain links TRBV19 with TRBJ1-4; D not certain. Per the germline V gene, CDR1 is LNHDA and CDR2 is SQIVND (reference sequence). Deletions cut 7 bases from V and 3 bases from J, with 12 bases between. The CDR3 totals 14 residues. The CDR3 sequence: CASTRRGSNEKLFF. CDR3 sequence (DNA): TGTGCCAGTACCCGGCGGGGATCTAATGAAAAACTGTTTTTT. The variable domain in full, completed from reference TRBV19 and TRBJ1-4, reads DGGITQSPKYLFRKEGQNVTLSCEQNLNHDAMYWYRQDPGQGLRLIYYSQIVNDFQKGDIAEGYSVSREKKESFPLTVTSAQKNPTAFYLCASTRRGSNEKLFFGSGTQLSVL.

This clone was seen a single time. This chain links TRBV19 with TRBJ1-4; maybe TRBD1 (6 bases). V lost 4 bases and J lost 5, with 11 bases in between. This CDR3 region has 14 residues. CDR1 LNHDA and CDR2 SQIVND come from the germline V gene (reference sequence). In DNA form, the CDR3 reads TGTGCCAGTAGTACCGACAGGTGGAATGAAAAACTGTTTTTT. This sequence encodes CASSTDRWNEKLFF.

This clone was recorded once. J is TRBJ2-7 and V is TRBV28, with D possibly called TRBD1 or TRBD2 (5 bases each). Germline V gene sequence: CDR1 MDHEN, CDR2 SYDVKM. The V gene lost 8 bases and the J gene lost 5 bases, with 22 bases spanning the gap. The CDR3 is 15 residues long. The CDR3 nucleotides read TGTGCCAGCGGAAACGGGACCCCTAAGTTAAACGAGCAGTACTTC. Amino acid sequence: CASGNGTPKLNEQYF.

The chain carries TRBV15 and TRBJ2-1; 8 bases agree with TRBD2. V was pared by 0 bases and J by 8 bases, with 9 bases of the junction left unmatched. From germline, CDR1 is LNHNV and CDR2 YYDKDF (reference sequence). The CDR3 runs 16 residues. CDR3 sequence (DNA): TGTGCCACCAGCAGAGATAGAGCGGGAGCTCTGGATGAGCAGTTCTTC. Amino acid sequence: CATSRDRAGALDEQFF.

V and J are TRBV4-3 and TRBJ1-2, with D perhaps matching TRBD1 (6 bases). Trimming cost V 1 base and J 6 bases, with 15 bases left between them. Per germline, CDR1 LGHNA and CDR2 YSLEER. The CDR3 runs 15 residues. This chain's CDR3 is CASSQVGAGADGYTF. In DNA, the CDR3 is TGCGCCAGCAGCCAAGTTGGGGCGGGGGCGGATGGCTACACCTTC.

A single count supports this clone. This sequence joins TRBV4-1 and TRBJ1-4; D ambiguous. Deletions cut 0 bases from V and 0 bases from J, with 14 bases between. The germline gives CDR1 MGHRA, CDR2 YSYEKL. The length of the CDR3 is 18 residues. CDR3 sequence: CASSQDRADFATNEKLFF. CDR3 DNA: TGCGCCAGCAGCCAAGATCGGGCAGACTTCGCAACTAATGAAAAACTGTTTTTT.